Listed here are 18 T cell receptor beta chains from one sample, sequenced in a study of cytomegalovirus exposure and HLA in healthy donors. PCR employed 60 Vbeta and 13 Jbeta primers. TCRdb keeps only in-frame clones here, not all; method: immunoSEQ multiplex PCR. The profile covers some 120,000 clones, with roughly 80% appearing a single time and roughly 3.1% taken by the ten largest. The material sequenced was PBMCs. Receptor source: a young man in good health and CMV-seronegative.

In its sample, this clone was seen a few times. The chain carries TRBV7-2 and TRBJ2-3; 10 bases are a match to TRBD1. V was pared by 0 bases and J by 5 bases, with 8 bases of the junction left unmatched. This CDR3 spans 17 amino acids. CDR1 and CDR2 (germline): SGHTA, FQGNSA. The CDR3 sequence is CASSLAPGTGALDTQYF. DNA of the CDR3: TGTGCCAGCAGCTTAGCTCCCGGGACAGGGGCGTTAGATACGCAGTATTTT.

This chain uses TRBV28 with TRBJ2-2, with a possible D match to TRBD2 (6 bases). Per germline, CDR1 MDHEN and CDR2 SYDVKM. Trimming removed 4 bases from V and 6 bases from J, with 15 bases in between. The CDR3 is made up of 15 amino acids. CDR3 protein: CASSSGGTSSGELFF. In nucleotides, the CDR3 is TGTGCCAGCAGTTCCGGAGGGACTTCTTCCGGGGAGCTGTTTTTT.

The rearrangement joins TRBV7-2 to TRBJ1-4; D ambiguous. The CDR3 extends over 11 amino acids. V was cut by 3 bases and J by 7 bases, with 3 bases left in between. Per the germline V gene, CDR1 is SGHTA and CDR2 is FQGNSA. The CDR3 here is CASSFSEKLFF. Written as DNA, the CDR3 is TGTGCCAGCAGCTTTAGTGAAAAACTGTTTTTT.

The chain uses TRBV13 and TRBJ1-4, with 7 bases aligning to TRBD1. The V and J ends lost 2 bases and 6 bases, in that order; junction bases with no gene match: 9. The germline V gene has CDR1 PRHDT and CDR2 FYEKMQ (reference sequence). CDR3 length: 16 amino acids. CDR3 amino acids: CASSLRGQGVDEKLFF. For the CDR3, the DNA is TGTGCCAGCAGCTTACGCGGTCAGGGGGTAGATGAAAAACTGTTTTTT.

This clone occurred a few times. The rearrangement uses TRBV18 and TRBJ2-7; 10 nucleotides line up with TRBD2. J was trimmed by 3 bases and V by 6 bases; bases with no gene match: 8. The CDR3 runs to 15 residues. Germline CDR1 reads KGHSH; CDR2 reads LQKENI. CDR3 coding DNA: TGTGCCAGCTCCCCTGTCCTAGCGGGAGTCTACGAGCAGTACTTC. It translates to CASSPVLAGVYEQYF.

This clone was observed a few times. The genes are TRBV28 and TRBJ2-6; 7 nucleotides align to TRBD1. Losses at the gene ends were 6 bases for V and 2 bases for J; bases not matched to a gene: 4. The CDR3 length is 15 residues. Germline values: CDR1 MDHEN, CDR2 SYDVKM. The CDR3 spells CASSSTGAGANVLTF. As DNA, the CDR3 is TGTGCCAGCAGCAGTACAGGGGCTGGGGCCAACGTCCTGACTTTC.

The CDR3 reads CASSLGDHRGQYEQYF. The CDR3 bases are TGTGCCAGCAGTTTAGGGGACCACAGGGGTCAATACGAGCAGTACTTC. The chain couples TRBV28 to TRBJ2-7; 7 nucleotides align to TRBD1. V dropped 2 bases and J dropped 4; count of bases not matched to a gene: 11. The CDR3 sequence is 16 residues long. The germline V gene has CDR1 MDHEN and CDR2 SYDVKM.

The V and J genes are TRBV7-2 and TRBJ1-1; possibly TRBD1 for D (5 bases). The CDR3 sequence is 13 residues long. With 2 bases removed from V and 8 bases from J, the gap between germline ends came to 12 bases. Germline lookup yields CDR1 SGHTA and CDR2 FQGNSA. CDR3 amino acids: CASSLPTALEAFF. For the CDR3, the DNA is TGTGCCAGCAGCTTACCGACAGCGTTAGAAGCTTTCTTT.

The V and J genes are TRBV27 and TRBJ2-5; 8 bases match TRBD1. Trimming at V came to 5 bases and at J to 2 bases, leaving 7 bases not matched to a gene. The V gene's germline CDR1 is MNHEY and CDR2 SMNVEV (reference sequence). The CDR3 is 15 amino acids. The chain's CDR3 is CASSSQGAGQETQYF. CDR3 DNA: TGTGCCAGCAGTAGCCAGGGGGCGGGACAAGAGACCCAGTACTTC.

The count of this clone is one. The rearrangement links TRBV5-6 to TRBJ2-1; TRBD1 matches 7 bases. Germline-derived CDR1 and CDR2 are SGHDT and YYEEEE. The ends lost 0 bases at V and 8 bases at J; junction bases unmatched: 8. The CDR3 covers 15 residues. Here the CDR3 reads CASSLGQGIDDEQFF. The DNA for the CDR3 is TGTGCCAGCAGCTTGGGACAGGGAATTGACGATGAGCAGTTCTTC. Based on the CDR3 plus reference TRBV5-6 and TRBJ2-1, the full variable domain is DAGVTQSPTHLIKTRGQQVTLRCSPKSGHDTVSWYQQALGQGPQFIFQYYEEEERQRGNFPDRFSGHQFPNYSSELNVNALLLGDSALYLCASSLGQGIDDEQFFGPGTRLTVL.

The V call is TRBV5-4, the J call TRBJ2-7, with 9 nucleotides matching TRBD1. There are 14 residues in the CDR3. V was clipped by 4 bases and J by 6 bases; unmatched bases: 8. Looked up from germline, CDR1 is SGHNT and CDR2 is YYREEE (reference sequence). CDR3 coding DNA: TGTGCCAGCAGCCCCGGACAGGGGAGGGGCGAGCAGTACTTC. Protein sequence: CASSPGQGRGEQYF.

The chain links TRBV7-9 to TRBJ1-1, with 7 bases that match TRBD1. V was clipped by 0 bases and J by 8 bases; unmatched bases: 3. Per germline, CDR1 SEHNR and CDR2 FQNEAQ (reference sequence). The CDR3 runs to 13 residues. CDR3 DNA sequence: TGTGCCAGCAGCTTAGCGGAGACAGGGGAAGCTTTCTTT. Translated: CASSLAETGEAFF.

The chain combines TRBV27 with TRBJ2-5; maybe TRBD2 (6 bases). The V gene's germline CDR1 is MNHEY and CDR2 SMNVEV (reference sequence). V was pared by 2 bases and J by 4 bases, with 8 bases between. The length of the CDR3 is 13 residues. The CDR3 spells CASSLAGRETQYF. CDR3 nucleotide sequence: TGTGCCAGCAGTTTAGCGGGGCGAGAGACCCAGTACTTC.

V is TRBV5-4 and J is TRBJ1-5; D is unresolved. The CDR3 spans 15 residues. V gave up 4 bases and J gave up 7 bases, with 18 bases separating them. Per germline, CDR1 SGHNT and CDR2 YYREEE (reference sequence). The CDR3 nucleotides are TGTGCCAGCAGCCGGAGTCCCGAAGTGAACCAGCCCCAGCATTTT. It translates to CASSRSPEVNQPQHF.

V is TRBV14 and J is TRBJ2-1, with 7 nucleotides matching TRBD2. Germline V gene data show CDR1 as SGHDN and CDR2 as FVKESK. CDR3 length: 14 residues. J was trimmed by 3 bases and V by 4 bases; bases with no gene match: 3. CDR3 DNA: TGTGCCAGCAGCCGGACTAGTATCTACAATGAGCAGTTCTTC. Translation gives CASSRTSIYNEQFF.

This clone has just one count. The rearrangement links TRBV19 to TRBJ2-6, with D unclear. The CDR3 has 16 residues. CDR1 and CDR2 (germline): LNHDA, SQIVND (reference sequence). The V gene lost 1 base and the J gene lost 0 bases, with 7 bases spanning the gap. CDR3 protein: CASSIASVSGANVLTF. The CDR3 DNA follows: TGTGCCAGTAGTATAGCTTCGGTCTCTGGGGCCAACGTCCTGACTTTC.

V gene TRBV27 combines with J gene TRBJ2-7, with D hard to call. The germline gives CDR1 MNHEY, CDR2 SMNVEV (reference sequence). There are 15 residues in the CDR3. V was pared by 3 bases and J by 3 bases, with 15 bases between. The CDR3 DNA reads as TGTGCCAGCAGTTTCTCTTTTCGGGTTATCTACGAGCAGTACTTC. This sequence encodes CASSFSFRVIYEQYF.

The chain is built from TRBV19 and TRBJ1-3; D unresolved. V was clipped by 0 bases and J by 2 bases, with 14 bases between them. The CDR3 has 17 amino acids. The germline gives CDR1 LNHDA, CDR2 SQIVND (reference sequence). Here the CDR3 DNA reads TGTGCCAGTAGTATAGATCGGGTTATGTCGGCTGGAAACACCATATATTTT. Its protein product is CASSIDRVMSAGNTIYF.